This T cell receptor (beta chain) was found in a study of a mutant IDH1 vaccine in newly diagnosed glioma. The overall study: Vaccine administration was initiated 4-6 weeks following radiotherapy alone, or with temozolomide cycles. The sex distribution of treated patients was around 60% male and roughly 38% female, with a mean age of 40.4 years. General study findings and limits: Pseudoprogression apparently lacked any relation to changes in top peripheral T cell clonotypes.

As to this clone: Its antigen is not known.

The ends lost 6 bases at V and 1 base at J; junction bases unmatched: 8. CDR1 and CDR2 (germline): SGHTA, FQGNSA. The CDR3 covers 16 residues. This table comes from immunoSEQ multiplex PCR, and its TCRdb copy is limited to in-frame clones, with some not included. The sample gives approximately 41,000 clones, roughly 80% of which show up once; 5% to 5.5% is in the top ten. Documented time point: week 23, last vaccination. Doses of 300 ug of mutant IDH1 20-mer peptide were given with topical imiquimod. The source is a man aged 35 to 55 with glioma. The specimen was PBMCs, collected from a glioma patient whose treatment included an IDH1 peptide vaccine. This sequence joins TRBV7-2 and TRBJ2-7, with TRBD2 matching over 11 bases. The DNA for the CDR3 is TGTGCCAGCAGTCTACGGACTAGCGGGCGTTCCTACGAGCAGTACTTC. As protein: CASSLRTSGRSYEQYF.